These 14 T cell receptor beta chains were sequenced from one sample in a study of cytomegalovirus exposure and HLA in healthy donors. PCR amplification relied on 60 Vbeta primers (plus 13 Jbeta primers). The method was immunoSEQ multiplex PCR; TCRdb's version includes in-frame clones alone and lacks a portion of them. The table lists around 140,000 clones. Specimen: PBMCs. Receptors were obtained from a woman aged 45-60 years in good health and CMV-seronegative.

The rearrangement links TRBV6-6 to TRBJ1-3, with 7 bases lining up with TRBD1. Germline values: CDR1 MNHNY, CDR2 SVGAGI (reference sequence). V lost 4 bases and J lost 4; bases outside the gene matches: 7. CDR3 length equals 15 residues. The CDR3 loop is CASSSTGQSGNTIYF. DNA for the CDR3: TGTGCCAGCAGTTCAACGGGACAGTCAGGAAACACCATATATTTT.

The chain is built from TRBV27 and TRBJ2-3, with a tentative D call TRBD2 (6 bases). The CDR3 is 15 amino acids. V dropped 7 bases and J dropped 0 bases, with 14 bases sitting between them. Germline-derived CDR1 and CDR2 are MNHEY and SMNVEV (reference sequence). In DNA form, the CDR3 reads TGTGCCAGCACCTGGGGAGGTGTTAGCACAGATACGCAGTATTTT. Its translation: CASTWGGVSTDTQYF.

This chain connects TRBV6-4 to TRBJ2-1; 11 positions agree with TRBD2. Trimming removed 8 bases from V and 3 bases from J; junction bases left unmatched: 6. Germline values: CDR1 MRHNA, CDR2 SNTAGT. This CDR3 region has 15 residues. Here the CDR3 reads CASSGTSGDYNEQFF. Here the CDR3 DNA reads TGTGCCAGCTCCGGGACTAGCGGAGACTACAATGAGCAGTTCTTC.

The chain joins TRBV19 to TRBJ1-5, with D perhaps matching TRBD1 (5 bases). This CDR3 contains 17 residues. Trimming took off 7 bases at V and 5 bases at J, with 24 bases between the two ends. Germline assignment: CDR1 LNHDA and CDR2 SQIVND (reference sequence). The CDR3 DNA sequence: TGTGCCAGTAATTCCAATCTCCGAAGACAGCGCGATCAGCCCCAGCATTTT. This sequence encodes CASNSNLRRQRDQPQHF.

The chain carries TRBV7-2 and TRBJ1-5, with no clear D. Trimming pared 5 bases from V and 0 bases from J, leaving 8 bases between. The CDR3 sequence is 14 residues long. The germline V gene encodes CDR1 SGHTA and CDR2 FQGNSA. The CDR3 DNA reads TGTGCCAGCAGCCAGGATTATAGCAATCAGCCCCAGCATTTT. Translating it yields CASSQDYSNQPQHF.

The chain combines TRBV4-1 with TRBJ1-1; no clear D gene. Between the trimmed V and J ends, which lost 0 bases and 6 bases, there was a span of 8 bases. Germline V gives CDR1 MGHRA, CDR2 YSYEKL. There are 13 residues in the CDR3. In DNA, the CDR3 is TGCGCCAGCAGCCAAGATGGCCAGTCTGAAGCTTTCTTT. Protein sequence: CASSQDGQSEAFF.

The chain uses TRBV6-5 and TRBJ2-2; tentative D call: TRBD1 (5 bases). Deletions cut 6 bases from V and 5 bases from J, with 13 bases between. The CDR3 has 14 residues. CDR1 is MNHEY, CDR2 SVGAGI, per germline. The CDR3 nucleotides read TGTGCCAGCAGAGGCCAGGGTGGTACCGGGGAGCTGTTTTTT. It yields the protein CASRGQGGTGELFF.

The chain is built from TRBV27 and TRBJ2-7, with D unclear. The V and J ends lost 7 bases and 7 bases respectively, with 17 bases between them. Germline-derived CDR1 and CDR2 are MNHEY and SMNVEV (reference sequence). CDR3 length: 13 amino acids. The CDR3 region is CASTSLSGREQYF. DNA for the CDR3: TGTGCCAGCACCTCACTTTCAGGTAGAGAGCAGTACTTC.

The chain recombines TRBV2 with TRBJ2-7; 7 bases are shared with TRBD2. Germline V gene sequence: CDR1 SNHLY, CDR2 FYNNEI. Trimming took 7 bases from V and 2 from J; bases not matched to a gene: 14. CDR3 length: 16 residues. The CDR3 spells CASTYPLGRAAYEQYF. The CDR3 nucleotides are TGTGCCAGCACCTACCCCCTGGGGAGGGCGGCCTACGAGCAGTACTTC.

The CDR3 reads CASSPRGGSTDTQYF. The CDR3 bases are TGTGCCAGCTCACCTCGTGGCGGGAGCACAGATACGCAGTATTTT. The chain joins TRBV18 to TRBJ2-3; the D gene is possibly TRBD2 (5 bases). V lost 3 bases and J 0 bases, leaving 10 bases between the germline ends. The CDR3 has 15 residues. Germline values: CDR1 KGHSH, CDR2 LQKENI.

The V call is TRBV6-5, the J call TRBJ2-7; weak D call: TRBD1 (6 bases). With 2 bases removed from V and 2 bases from J, the gap between germline ends came to 10 bases. Germline values: CDR1 MNHEY, CDR2 SVGAGI. The CDR3 covers 14 residues. DNA of the CDR3: TGTGCCAGCAGTTACCAAGCAGGGGCCTACGAGCAGTACTTC. This translates into CASSYQAGAYEQYF.

V gene TRBV30 combines with J gene TRBJ1-4; the match to TRBD1 covers 7 bases. The CDR3 is made up of 14 amino acids. The V segment lost 3 bases and the J segment 4 bases; nucleotides outside the gene matches: 5. CDR1 and CDR2 from the germline V gene are GTSNPN and SVGIG (reference sequence). The CDR3 here is CAWSGTAFNEKLFF. The CDR3 DNA is TGTGCCTGGAGCGGGACAGCTTTTAATGAAAAACTGTTTTTT.

The gene calls are TRBV30 and TRBJ1-2; D perhaps matches TRBD1 (6 bases). The V end was cut by 0 bases, the J end by 7 bases, with 18 bases between. Germline V gives CDR1 GTSNPN, CDR2 SVGIG (reference sequence). This CDR3 is built from 15 residues. This CDR3 reads CAWSVRGTTSSGYTF. The CDR3 nucleotides read TGTGCCTGGAGTGTAAGGGGGACAACCTCGAGTGGCTACACCTTC.

Of note for this clone: Additional DNA sequences in this sample encode the identical CDR3. The genes are TRBV5-1 and TRBJ2-1, with 9 nucleotides matching TRBD1. Germline trimming cut 4 bases from V and 4 bases from J; bases unmatched to any gene: 3. CDR3 length: 14 residues. The germline gives CDR1 SGHRS, CDR2 YFSETQ. CDR3 in amino acids: CASSGGTGYNEQFF. CDR3 coding DNA: TGCGCCAGCAGCGGGGGGACAGGGTACAATGAGCAGTTCTTC.